A selection of T cell receptor beta chains follows, all from one sample in a study of T-cell memory formation after mild COVID-19. MiXCR, run by TCRdb on the 5' RACE reads, gives a single entry per CDR3 protein. The table lists under 35,000 distinct CDR3 sequences, about 21% of them singletons. What was sequenced was PBMCs or a T cell subset sorted from them (not recorded which). The receptor source for this set is an adult who had mild COVID-19 (a few samples of this study predate the infection). Cell type and time point are not known. The conserved cysteine and the conserved F or W are not part of the CDR3 here. Where a row states a size, it is once, few, many or the class of an expanded clone; other rows omit it.

many	TRBV15	ATSTPVAQGSTQPQH
many	TRBV11-3	ASSPVALGDTQY
many	TRBV7-3	ASSLKHASELFRETQY
many	TRBV6-5	ASSSVSGPDEQY
many	TRBV18	ASSPLTFKAPGEAF
many	TRBV5-1	ASSSGGFTNTGELF
-	TRBV7-2	ASSFGTGLNEQF
many	TRBV5-1	ASSLRGAIEAF
-	TRBV13	ASSPSGGSTDTQY
-	TRBV4-2	ASSQDTTGASNQPQH
-	TRBV24-1	ATSYTNEQF
many	TRBV5-1	ASGGTGGNGEQF
many	TRBV13	ASSFKQGQGGLEQF
-	TRBV4-1	ASSQRPQGRGIDYGYT
-	TRBV25-1	ASSDAELKAF
many	TRBV2	ASSVGQGIWGAF